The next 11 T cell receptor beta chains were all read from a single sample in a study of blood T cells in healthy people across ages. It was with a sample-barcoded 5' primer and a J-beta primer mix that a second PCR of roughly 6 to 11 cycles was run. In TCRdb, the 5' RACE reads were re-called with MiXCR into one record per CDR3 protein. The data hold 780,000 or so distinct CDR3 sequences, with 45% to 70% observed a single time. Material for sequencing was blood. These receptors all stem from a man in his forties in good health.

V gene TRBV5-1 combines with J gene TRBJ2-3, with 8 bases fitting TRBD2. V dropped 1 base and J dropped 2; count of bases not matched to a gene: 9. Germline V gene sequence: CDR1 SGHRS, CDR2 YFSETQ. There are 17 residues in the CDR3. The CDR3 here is CASSLYMASGFTDTQYF. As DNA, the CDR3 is TGCGCCAGCAGCTTGTATATGGCTAGCGGGTTCACAGATACGCAGTATTTT.

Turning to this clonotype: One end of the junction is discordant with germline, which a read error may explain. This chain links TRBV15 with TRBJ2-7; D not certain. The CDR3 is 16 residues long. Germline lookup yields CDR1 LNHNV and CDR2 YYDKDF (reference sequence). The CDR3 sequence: CTTSRDIGLQTYEQYF. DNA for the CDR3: TGTACCACCAGCAGAGATATAGGTTTACAGACCTACGAGCAGTACTTC.

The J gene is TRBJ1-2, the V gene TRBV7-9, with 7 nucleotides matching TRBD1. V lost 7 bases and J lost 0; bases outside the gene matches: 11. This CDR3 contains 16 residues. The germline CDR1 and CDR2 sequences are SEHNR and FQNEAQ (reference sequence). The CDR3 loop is CASNSVGQRANYGYTF. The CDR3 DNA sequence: TGTGCCAGCAACTCCGTGGGACAGCGAGCTAACTATGGCTACACCTTC.

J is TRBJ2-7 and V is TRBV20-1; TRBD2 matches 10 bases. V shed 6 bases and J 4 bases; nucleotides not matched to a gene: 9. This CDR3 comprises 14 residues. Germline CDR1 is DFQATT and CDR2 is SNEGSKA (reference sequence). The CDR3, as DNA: TGCAGTGCGCACTCCGGGACTAGCGCTTACGAGCAGTACTTC. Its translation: CSAHSGTSAYEQYF.

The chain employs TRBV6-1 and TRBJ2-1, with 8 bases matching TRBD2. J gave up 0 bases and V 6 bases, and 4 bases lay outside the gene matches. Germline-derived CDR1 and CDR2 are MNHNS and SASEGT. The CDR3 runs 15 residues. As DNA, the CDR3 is TGTGCCAGCAGCTCGGGAGGGAACTCCTACAATGAGCAGTTCTTC. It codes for CASSSGGNSYNEQFF.

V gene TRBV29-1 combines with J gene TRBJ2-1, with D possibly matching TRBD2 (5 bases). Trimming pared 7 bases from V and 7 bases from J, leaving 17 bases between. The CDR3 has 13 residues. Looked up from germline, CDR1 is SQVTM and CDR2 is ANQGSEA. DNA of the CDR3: TGCAGCGCCAGAGACGGACTCACGAATGAGCAGTTCTTC. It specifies CSARDGLTNEQFF.

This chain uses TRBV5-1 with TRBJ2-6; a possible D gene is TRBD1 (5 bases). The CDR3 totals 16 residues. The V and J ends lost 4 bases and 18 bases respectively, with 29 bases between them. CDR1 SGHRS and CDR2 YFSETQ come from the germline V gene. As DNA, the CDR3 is TGCGCCAGCAGCATCGGGCGTGATTCTGGGGCCACCCTCCCGACTTTC. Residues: CASSIGRDSGATLPTF.

The CDR3 coding sequence is TGTGCCAGCAGCTTAGGCGGCGGGGGCGGTGTCGAGACCCAGTACTTC. Protein sequence: CASSLGGGGGVETQYF. The chain has TRBV7-2 and TRBJ2-5, with D possibly matching TRBD2 (7 bases). Germline CDR1 reads SGHTA; CDR2 reads FQGNSA. This CDR3 comprises 16 residues. V lost 1 base and J 5 bases, leaving 17 bases between the germline ends.

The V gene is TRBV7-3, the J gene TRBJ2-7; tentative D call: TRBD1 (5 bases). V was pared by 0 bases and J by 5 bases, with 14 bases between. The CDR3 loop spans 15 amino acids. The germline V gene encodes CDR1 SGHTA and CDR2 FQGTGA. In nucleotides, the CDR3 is TGTGCCAGCAGCTTAACGATGGCAGGGATCCACGAGCAGTACTTC. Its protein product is CASSLTMAGIHEQYF.

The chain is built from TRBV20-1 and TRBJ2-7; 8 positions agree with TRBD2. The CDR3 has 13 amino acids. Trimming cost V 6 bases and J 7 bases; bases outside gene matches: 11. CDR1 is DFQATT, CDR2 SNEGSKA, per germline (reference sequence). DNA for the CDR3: TGCAGTGCAGATCCGGGGGGGCCCAATGAGCAGTACTTC. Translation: CSADPGGPNEQYF.

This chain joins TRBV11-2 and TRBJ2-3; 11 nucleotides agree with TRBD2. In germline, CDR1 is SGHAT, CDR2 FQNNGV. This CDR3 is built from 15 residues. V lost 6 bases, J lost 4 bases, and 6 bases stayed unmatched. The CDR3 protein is CASRTLAGASDTQYF. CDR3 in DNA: TGTGCCAGCAGAACACTAGCGGGAGCCTCAGATACGCAGTATTTT.